A selection of T cell receptor beta chains follows, all from one sample in a study of cytomegalovirus exposure and HLA in healthy donors. Using immunoSEQ multiplex PCR, the repertoire was profiled, and TCRdb retains in-frame clones only, with some absent. This repertoire shows over 100,000 clones, 85% to 90% found once; its top ten account for less than 2.5%. The sequencing sample was made of PBMCs. All receptors come from a woman aged 18-29 years in good health and CMV-seronegative. CDR3s include the opening cysteine and the closing phenylalanine or tryptophan. Each record gives: V gene, D gene, J gene, clone size, CDR3 DNA, CDR3 protein. A D gene is named only where the DNA matches it firmly. Not all rows give a size; the values are once, few, many and, for expanded clones, a class.

>TRBV27|-|TRBJ1-5|-
TGTGCCAGCAGTCCAACGACAGCTCAGCCCCAGCATTTT
CASSPTTAQPQHF
>TRBV28|-|TRBJ1-5|-
TGTGCCAGCAGTCCATTGAGTGAGCCCCAGCATTTT
CASSPLSEPQHF
>TRBV7-9|-|TRBJ1-2|-
TGTGCCAGCAGCTTTGGGGGGGACTATGGCTACACCTTC
CASSFGGDYGYTF
>TRBV9|-|TRBJ2-7|few
TGTGCCAGCAGCCCAACCTCAAACCAGGGGCGAGAGCAGTACTTC
CASSPTSNQGREQYF
>TRBV30|-|TRBJ1-1|few
TGTGCCTGGAGTGTAGTAAGGGGCTCTGAAGCTTTCTTT
CAWSVVRGSEAFF
>TRBV4-2|-|TRBJ2-7|few
TGTGCCAGCGGATCACCAAGCGGCGGGACCTACGAGCAGTACTTC
CASGSPSGGTYEQYF
>TRBV6-5|TRBD1|TRBJ2-7|-
TGTGCCAGCAGCATGGGACAGGGGGCCTACGAGCAGTACTTC
CASSMGQGAYEQYF
>TRBV5-4|-|TRBJ2-3|-
TGTGCCAGCAGCACAGTAGTGTCAGATACGCAGTATTTT
CASSTVVSDTQYF
>TRBV7-2|-|TRBJ2-3|-
TGTGCCAGCAGCTCAGACTGGAACACAGATACGCAGTATTTT
CASSSDWNTDTQYF
>TRBV27|TRBD1|TRBJ2-3|-
TGTGCCAGCATTAAAAGCGACAGGGCCGATACGCAGTATTTT
CASIKSDRADTQYF
>TRBV7-2|-|TRBJ2-3|once
TGTGCCAGCAGGGGTGGGGGGGCCAGCACAGATACGCAGTATTTT
CASRGGGASTDTQYF
>TRBV28|-|TRBJ1-1|once
TGTGCCAGCAGTTTTGGGGACTCTATGAACACTGAAGCTTTCTTT
CASSFGDSMNTEAFF
>TRBV5-1|TRBD1|TRBJ2-1|-
TGCGCCAGCAGCTGGGGCCCGAGGACAGGGGGAGTGAATGAGCAGTTCTTC
CASSWGPRTGGVNEQFF
>TRBV5-1|TRBD2|TRBJ2-7|-
TGCGCCAGCCGACTAGCGGGGGACTACGAGCAGTACTTC
CASRLAGDYEQYF
>TRBV29-1|TRBD1|TRBJ1-3|once
TGCAGCGTTGGGGGGGACAGTCAAGCCTCTGGAAACACCATATATTTT
CSVGGDSQASGNTIYF
>TRBV4-2|-|TRBJ1-2|-
TGTGCCAGCAGCCAAGAGGAGGTCAGAGCGTATCTTGGCTACACCTTC
CASSQEEVRAYLGYTF
>TRBV27|-|TRBJ2-7|-
TGTGCCAGCAGTTTATTGGGGGCCACCTCACCCTACGAGCAGTACTTC
CASSLLGATSPYEQYF
>TRBV7-9|TRBD1|TRBJ2-7|-
TGTGCCAGCAGCCTCGGGACAGGATCCTACGAGCAGTACTTC
CASSLGTGSYEQYF
>TRBV6-1|-|TRBJ2-3|-
TGTGCCACTTCAGATACGCAGTATTTT
CATSDTQYF
>TRBV27|TRBD1|TRBJ1-1|-
TGTGCCAGCACCAAGGACAGGGGGCTTAATGGTGAAGCTTTCTTT
CASTKDRGLNGEAFF
>TRBV7-9|-|TRBJ1-5|-
TGTGCCAGCACCGTTGGGGGGTTACATCAGCCCCAGCATTTT
CASTVGGLHQPQHF
>TRBV9|TRBD2|TRBJ2-1|-
TGTGCCAGCAGCGTAAATCCGGCCAAGAAACTAGCGGGGTCCTACAATGAGCAGTTCTTC
CASSVNPAKKLAGSYNEQFF